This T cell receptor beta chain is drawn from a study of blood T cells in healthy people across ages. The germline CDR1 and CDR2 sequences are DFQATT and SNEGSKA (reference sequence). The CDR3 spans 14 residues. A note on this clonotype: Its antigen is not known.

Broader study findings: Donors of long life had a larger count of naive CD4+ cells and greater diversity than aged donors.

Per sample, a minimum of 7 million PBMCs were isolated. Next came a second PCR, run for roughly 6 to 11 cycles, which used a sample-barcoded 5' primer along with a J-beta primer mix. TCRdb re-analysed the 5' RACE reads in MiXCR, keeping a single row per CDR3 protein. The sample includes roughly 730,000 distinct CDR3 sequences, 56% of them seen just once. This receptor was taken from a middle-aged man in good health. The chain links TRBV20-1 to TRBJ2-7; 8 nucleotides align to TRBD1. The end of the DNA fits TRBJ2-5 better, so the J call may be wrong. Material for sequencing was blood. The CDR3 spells CSANAGGREETQYF. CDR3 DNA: TGCAGTGCTAACGCAGGGGGCAGGGAGGAGACCCAGTACTTC.